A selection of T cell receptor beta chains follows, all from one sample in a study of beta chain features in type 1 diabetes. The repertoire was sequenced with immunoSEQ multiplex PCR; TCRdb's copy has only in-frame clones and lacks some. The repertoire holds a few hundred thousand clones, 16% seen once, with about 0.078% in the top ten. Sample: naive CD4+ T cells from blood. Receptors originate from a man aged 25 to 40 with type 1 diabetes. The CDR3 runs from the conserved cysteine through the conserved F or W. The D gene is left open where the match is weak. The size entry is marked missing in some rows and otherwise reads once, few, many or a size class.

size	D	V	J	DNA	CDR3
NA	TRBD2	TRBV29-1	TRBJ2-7	TGCAGCGTTGGCGGCGGGAGAGGTTCGGGAGAGCAGTACTTC	CSVGGGRGSGEQYF
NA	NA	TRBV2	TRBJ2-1	TGTGCCAGCAGTGGCCACAATGAGCAGTTCTTC	CASSGHNEQFF
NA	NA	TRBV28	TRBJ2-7	TGTGCCAGCAGCTCCCCCTCGAACCCCTCCTACGAGCAGTACTTC	CASSSPSNPSYEQYF
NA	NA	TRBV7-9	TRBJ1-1	TGTGCCAGCATGAAAACGGACACCTACACTGAAGCTTTCTTT	CASMKTDTYTEAFF
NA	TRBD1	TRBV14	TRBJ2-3	TGTGCCAGCAGCCAAGATCGTAGACAGGGTATCCCAGATACGCAGTATTTT	CASSQDRRQGIPDTQYF
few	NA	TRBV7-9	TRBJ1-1	TGTGCCAGCAGCCGGGACACCTACACTGAAGCTTTCTTT	CASSRDTYTEAFF
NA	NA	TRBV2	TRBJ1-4	TGTGCCAGCAGTGTCAGGCAAACTAATGAAAAACTGTTTTTT	CASSVRQTNEKLFF
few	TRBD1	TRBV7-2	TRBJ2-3	TGTGCCAGCAGCCATGGGACAGGGGGGGATACGCAGTATTTT	CASSHGTGGDTQYF
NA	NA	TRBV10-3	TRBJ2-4	TGTGCCATCAGTGAGCGTGAGGATGACATTCAGTACTTC	CAISEREDDIQYF
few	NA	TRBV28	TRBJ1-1	TGTGCCAGCAGCTTACAGTTTCTGGACACTGAAGCTTTCTTT	CASSLQFLDTEAFF
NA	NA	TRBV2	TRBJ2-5	TGTGCCAGCAGTGTGAATCCGGGAGAGACCCAGTACTTC	CASSVNPGETQYF
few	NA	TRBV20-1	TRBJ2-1	TGCAGTGCTAGAGCCCCCCCGGAGCAGTTCTTC	CSARAPPEQFF
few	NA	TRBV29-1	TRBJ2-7	TGCAGCGGCCAGGGGAGTGGCTACGAGCAGTACTTC	CSGQGSGYEQYF
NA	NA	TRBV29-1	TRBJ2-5	TGCAGCGTTGGACAGAGCCAAGAGACCCAGTACTTC	CSVGQSQETQYF
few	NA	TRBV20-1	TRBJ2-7	TGCAGTGCACTATTGGAGGTCGAGCAGTACTTC	CSALLEVEQYF
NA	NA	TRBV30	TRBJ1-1	TGTGCCTGGGGGTCCCTGACCTGGAACACTGAAGCTTTCTTT	CAWGSLTWNTEAFF
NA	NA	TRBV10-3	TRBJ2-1	TGTGCCATCAGTGAGCAACTCGGACTAAACAATGAGCAGTTCTTC	CAISEQLGLNNEQFF
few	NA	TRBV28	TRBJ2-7	TGTGCCAGCAGTTTTAACACCCCAGGGAACTACGAGCAGTACTTC	CASSFNTPGNYEQYF
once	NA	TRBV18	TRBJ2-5	TGTGCCAGCTCACCGGGGGCCAAAGAGACCCAGTACTTC	CASSPGAKETQYF
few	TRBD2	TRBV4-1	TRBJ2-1	TGCGCCAGCAGCCAAGGACTAGCGGGAGGCCTCTCCTACAATGAGCAGTTCTTC	CASSQGLAGGLSYNEQFF
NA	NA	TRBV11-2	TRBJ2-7	TGTGCCAGCAGCCAAGGGGTGGGCGGCGAGCAGTACTTC	CASSQGVGGEQYF
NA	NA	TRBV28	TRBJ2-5	TGTGCCAGCAGTTTGGCTCTGATGGGAGAGACCCAGTACTTC	CASSLALMGETQYF
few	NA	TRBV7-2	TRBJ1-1	TGTGCCAGCAGCGAAACGGGCACCTCGAACACTGAAGCTTTCTTT	CASSETGTSNTEAFF
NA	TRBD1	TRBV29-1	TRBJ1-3	TGCAGCGTTGCATCCCCCGGGACAGTGAGTGGAAACACCATATATTTT	CSVASPGTVSGNTIYF
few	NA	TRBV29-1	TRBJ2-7	TGCAGCGTCGTAGACGACAGGAGCTCCTACGAGCAGTACTTC	CSVVDDRSSYEQYF
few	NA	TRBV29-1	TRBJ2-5	TGCAGCGTTGATCAGCAGACCCAGTACTTC	CSVDQQTQYF
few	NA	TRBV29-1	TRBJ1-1	TGCAGCGCCCGGGGGATGAACACTGAAGCTTTCTTT	CSARGMNTEAFF
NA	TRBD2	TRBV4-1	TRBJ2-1	TGCGCCAGCAGCCATGCGACCGGGACTATCGAGCAGTTCTTC	CASSHATGTIEQFF
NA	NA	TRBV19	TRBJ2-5	TGTGCCAGTAGTGGAAAGTTACAAGAGACCCAGTACTTC	CASSGKLQETQYF
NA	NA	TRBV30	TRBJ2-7	TGTGCTAGCGGACAGGTCTACGAGCAGTACTTC	CASGQVYEQYF
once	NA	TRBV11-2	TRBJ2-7	TGTGCCAGCAGCTTGGATTACGAGCAGTACTTC	CASSLDYEQYF
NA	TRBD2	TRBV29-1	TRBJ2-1	TGCAGCGTTGGACGCCCGAGCGGGGCGGGGAATGAGCAGTTCTTC	CSVGRPSGAGNEQFF